One and the same sample provided the 11 T cell receptor beta chains below, sequenced in a study of shared clonotypes between healthy human individuals. Measured with immunoSEQ multiplex PCR; TCRdb has only the in-frame clones, and not every one. The sample includes some 900,000 clones, 76% of them seen just once. The sequenced sample consisted of memory CD4+ T cells sorted from blood. The sample's subset: CD45RA-negative fraction. The source is a man aged 18 to 30 in good health.

This clone was counted a few times. This chain connects TRBV30 to TRBJ1-5, with D tentatively TRBD1 (5 bases). The germline V gene encodes CDR1 GTSNPN and CDR2 SVGIG (reference sequence). Between the trimmed V and J ends, which lost 1 base and 7 bases, there was a span of 14 bases. This CDR3 comprises 14 residues. CDR3 DNA sequence: TGTGCCTGGAGTGCGATGGGGGGAGGACAGCCCCAGCATTTT. Its translation: CAWSAMGGGQPQHF.

The chain is built from TRBV6-6 and TRBJ1-6, with no clear D. The V end was cut by 7 bases, the J end by 0 bases, with 7 bases between. The length of the CDR3 is 14 residues. Germline-derived CDR1 and CDR2 are MNHNY and SVGAGI (reference sequence). The CDR3 sequence: CASNLSSYNSPLHF. In nucleotides, the CDR3 is TGTGCCAGCAATTTAAGCTCCTATAATTCACCCCTCCACTTT.

The rearrangement joins TRBV27 to TRBJ1-2, with 8 bases identical to TRBD1. This CDR3 region has 15 residues. Germline-derived CDR1 and CDR2 are MNHEY and SMNVEV (reference sequence). The V segment lost 5 bases and the J segment 2 bases; nucleotides outside the gene matches: 7. For the CDR3, the DNA is TGTGCCAGCAGTGGAGGGGACAGGAGCAACTATGGCTACACCTTC. It yields the protein CASSGGDRSNYGYTF.

This clone was detected ten times or more. The chain recombines TRBV18 with TRBJ1-2, with TRBD1 identical over 9 bases. The V segment lost 5 bases and the J segment 4 bases; nucleotides outside the gene matches: 8. There are 15 residues in the CDR3. Germline lookup yields CDR1 KGHSH and CDR2 LQKENI. The DNA for the CDR3 is TGTGCCAGCTCATCAGGACAGGGGCGAACCTATGGCTACACCTTC. This codes for CASSSGQGRTYGYTF.

The rearrangement uses TRBV7-9 and TRBJ2-3; D is unresolved. The V gene's germline CDR1 is SEHNR and CDR2 FQNEAQ (reference sequence). V was trimmed by 1 base and J by 4 bases, leaving 6 bases between them. The CDR3 contains 13 residues. The CDR3 is CASSLVLPDTQYF. CDR3 nucleotides: TGTGCCAGCAGCTTAGTTCTCCCAGATACGCAGTATTTT.

The chain combines TRBV6-4 with TRBJ2-1, with TRBD1 as a possible D gene (5 bases). The length of the CDR3 is 14 residues. In germline, CDR1 is MRHNA, CDR2 SNTAGT. The ends were cut back, 6 bases at V and 0 bases at J, with 9 bases in the middle. The CDR3 loop reads CASRPRGSYNEQFF. In DNA, the CDR3 is TGTGCCAGCAGACCTAGGGGCTCCTACAATGAGCAGTTCTTC.

The CDR3 DNA is TGTGCCAGCAGCTTAGACTTATCGGGACAGGGTTCTAGAAACACCATATATTTT. It yields the protein CASSLDLSGQGSRNTIYF. The genes are TRBV7-2 and TRBJ1-3; TRBD1 agrees at 9 bases. The V segment lost 1 base and the J segment 5 bases; nucleotides outside the gene matches: 12. This CDR3 spans 18 amino acids. Germline lookup yields CDR1 SGHTA and CDR2 FQGNSA.

This chain links TRBV2 with TRBJ2-7; 7 bases are a match to TRBD2. CDR1 is SNHLY, CDR2 FYNNEI, per germline. V gave up 6 bases and J gave up 0 bases; unmatched junction bases: 8. CDR3 size: 15 residues. The CDR3 bases are TGTGCCAGCAGCCTTGGGAGGGGCCCCTCCTACGAGCAGTACTTC. Translating gives CASSLGRGPSYEQYF.

Details on this clone: The same CDR3 is also encoded by other DNA sequences in this sample. This rearrangement joins TRBV11-2 to TRBJ2-7; TRBD2 agrees at 7 bases. The CDR3 loop spans 15 amino acids. V trimming: 1 base; J trimming: 2 bases; junction bases outside the gene matches: 5. Germline CDR1 reads SGHAT; CDR2 reads FQNNGV. The CDR3 nucleotides read TGTGCCAGCAGCTTAGGGCCGGGGGGACCCTACGAGCAGTACTTC. Translation: CASSLGPGGPYEQYF.

The V and J genes are TRBV4-1 and TRBJ1-1, with D uncertain. V lost 0 bases and J lost 8, with 13 bases in between. The CDR3 extends over 14 amino acids. Per germline, CDR1 MGHRA and CDR2 YSYEKL. The DNA for the CDR3 is TGCGCCAGCAGCCAAGACCTGAATTTAAGAGAAGCTTTCTTT. This encodes CASSQDLNLREAFF.

The chain joins TRBV9 to TRBJ1-2; D remains ambiguous. V shed 4 bases and J shed 4 bases, with 8 bases lying between them. The CDR3 has 12 residues. Germline V gene sequence: CDR1 SGDLS, CDR2 YYNGEE. The CDR3 loop is CASSKQIYGYTF. CDR3 coding DNA: TGTGCCAGCAGCAAACAGATCTATGGCTACACCTTC.